These 15 T cell receptor beta chains share one sample of origin, sequenced in a study of control samples from healthy donors and cancer patients. Profiled with immunoSEQ multiplex PCR; TCRdb holds only in-frame clones, not every one. The data show approximately 50,000 clones, around 90% seen once. The sample was PBMCs. Every receptor here comes from a man aged 25-45 years with colorectal cancer.

V usage is TRBV11-2 and J usage is TRBJ1-3; 7 bases are a match to TRBD1. In germline, CDR1 is SGHAT, CDR2 FQNNGV. The CDR3 contains 17 residues. The V gene end was trimmed by 6 bases and the J gene end by 3 bases; junction bases not matched to a gene: 14. CDR3 loop: CASRTLRGRVFGNTIYF. CDR3 DNA sequence: TGTGCCAGCAGGACCCTGAGGGGGCGCGTGTTTGGAAACACCATATATTTT.

This clone was found once. The chain employs TRBV27 and TRBJ2-5, with D maybe TRBD2 (5 bases). V was clipped by 6 bases and J by 7 bases, with 12 bases between them. This CDR3 has 12 residues. CDR1 and CDR2 from the germline V gene are MNHEY and SMNVEV (reference sequence). DNA of the CDR3: TGTGCCAGCAGAACAACCGGAGGGACCCAGTACTTC. Encoded protein: CASRTTGGTQYF.

This chain joins TRBV4-3 and TRBJ2-1; D is uncertain. Trimming shortened V by 0 bases and J by 9 bases, and 12 bases separated the two germline ends. Germline loops: CDR1 LGHNA, CDR2 YSLEER. CDR3 length: 14 amino acids. Here the CDR3 DNA reads TGCGCCAGCAGCCAAGAGGCGATGCGAGGTGAGCAGTTCTTC. Residues: CASSQEAMRGEQFF.

The V and J genes are TRBV5-5 and TRBJ2-4, with D unresolved. The CDR3 covers 13 residues. The germline gives CDR1 SGHKS, CDR2 YYEKEE (reference sequence). V was pared by 2 bases and J by 4 bases, with 7 bases between. The CDR3 DNA sequence: TGTGCCAGCAGCTTCCCAGGAAAAAACATTCAGTACTTC. Protein: CASSFPGKNIQYF.

J is TRBJ1-2 and V is TRBV9; D is possibly TRBD1 (5 bases). Germline CDR1 is SGDLS and CDR2 is YYNGEE. Trimming pared 0 bases from V and 3 bases from J, leaving 9 bases between. The CDR3 spans 14 residues. The CDR3 reads CASSVGLGDYGYTF. The CDR3 region has the DNA TGTGCCAGCAGCGTAGGATTAGGGGACTATGGCTACACCTTC.

The chain carries TRBV14 and TRBJ2-2, with TRBD1 identical over 9 bases. The V gene end was trimmed by 2 bases and the J gene end by 4 bases; junction bases not matched to a gene: 8. CDR1 SGHDN and CDR2 FVKESK come from the germline V gene. CDR3 length equals 17 residues. The CDR3 bases are TGTGCCAGCAGCCAAACCGGGACAGGGTGGGGCACCGGGGAGCTGTTTTTT. Protein product: CASSQTGTGWGTGELFF.

This sequence joins TRBV7-2 and TRBJ2-3; TRBD1 matches 8 bases. Germline CDR1 is SGHTA and CDR2 is FQGNSA. Trimming cost V 4 bases and J 2 bases; bases outside gene matches: 11. This CDR3 contains 17 residues. The chain's CDR3 is CASSWVGQGLPTDTQYF. The CDR3 nucleotides read TGTGCCAGCAGCTGGGTAGGACAGGGCCTACCCACAGATACGCAGTATTTT. Supplemented by reference TRBV7-2 and TRBJ2-3, the full variable domain reads GAGVSQSPSNKVTEKGKDVELRCDPISGHTALYWYRQSLGQGLEFLIYFQGNSAPDKSGLPSDRFSAERTGGSVSTLTIQRTQQEDSAVYLCASSWVGQGLPTDTQYFGPGTRLTVL.

The chain combines TRBV6-5 with TRBJ1-5, with D possibly TRBD1 on 5 matching bases. CDR1 and CDR2 (germline): MNHEY, SVGAGI. The CDR3 sequence is 15 residues long. The V gene lost 5 bases and the J gene lost 5 bases, with 16 bases spanning the gap. CDR3 residues: CASSLPGGVYQPQHF. The CDR3 coding sequence is TGTGCCAGCAGTCTACCGGGGGGGGTGTATCAGCCCCAGCATTTT.

The chain employs TRBV6-5 and TRBJ1-4, with D hard to call. The V end was cut by 0 bases, the J end by 8 bases, with 16 bases between. The CDR3 runs 16 residues. The germline V gene has CDR1 MNHEY and CDR2 SVGAGI. The CDR3 DNA sequence: TGTGCCAGCAGTTACTCAATCCAGAACTTTAGGGAAAAACTGTTTTTT. Amino acid sequence: CASSYSIQNFREKLFF.

The rearrangement joins TRBV3-1 (or the pseudogene TRBV3-2) to TRBJ2-2; 7 bases are a match to TRBD1. V shed 3 bases, J shed 5 bases, and the junction held 12 bases outside the gene matches. Germline CDR1 is LGHDT and CDR2 is YNNKEL (reference sequence). The length of the CDR3 is 17 residues. The CDR3 spells CASSQLITTGKTGELFF. The CDR3 DNA reads as TGTGCCAGCAGCCAGCTCATAACGACAGGGAAAACCGGGGAGCTGTTTTTT.

This clone was detected only once. This chain connects TRBV10-2 to TRBJ1-2, with D possibly being TRBD1 (5 bases). V was clipped by 8 bases and J by 0 bases, with 16 bases between them. Germline lookup yields CDR1 WSHSY and CDR2 SAAADI. This CDR3 region has 15 residues. The CDR3 DNA follows: TGCGCCAGCGGAGGGGTGGGTCGGCCTAACTATGGCTACACCTTC. Amino acid sequence: CASGGVGRPNYGYTF.

The chain employs TRBV19 and TRBJ2-4; 7 bases are a match to TRBD1. Germline CDR1 is LNHDA and CDR2 is SQIVND (reference sequence). The V gene end was trimmed by 4 bases and the J gene end by 0 bases; junction bases not matched to a gene: 18. This CDR3 contains 20 residues. CDR3 DNA sequence: TGTGCCAGTAGTACTGGAAAAGGGACAGATTTATTACTAGCCAAAAACATTCAGTACTTC. Protein product: CASSTGKGTDLLLAKNIQYF.

The chain employs TRBV9 and TRBJ2-3, with 12 bases that match TRBD2. The CDR3 is made up of 16 amino acids. Germline V lookup: CDR1 SGDLS, CDR2 YYNGEE. V shed 3 bases, J shed 4 bases, and the junction held 6 bases outside the gene matches. The CDR3 protein is CASSAGLAGTSDTQYF. The CDR3 DNA reads as TGTGCCAGCAGCGCAGGACTAGCGGGGACGTCAGATACGCAGTATTTT.

V usage is TRBV5-1 and J usage is TRBJ1-2, with unresolved D. Germline V CDR1 and CDR2: SGHRS, YFSETQ. The CDR3 covers 15 residues. The ends were cut back, 0 bases at V and 5 bases at J, with 14 bases in the middle. In DNA form, the CDR3 reads TGCGCCAGCAGCTTGGATCTGGGTAGCAGGTATGGCTACACCTTC. Amino acid sequence: CASSLDLGSRYGYTF. Together with reference TRBV5-1 and TRBJ1-2, the CDR3 gives the full variable domain: KAGVTQTPRYLIKTRGQQVTLSCSPISGHRSVSWYQQTPGQGLQFLFEYFSETQRNKGNFPGRFSGRQFSNSRSEMNVSTLELGDSALYLCASSLDLGSRYGYTFGSGTRLTVV.

This chain links TRBV5-1 with TRBJ2-7, with D hard to call. V was clipped by 2 bases and J by 3 bases, with 9 bases between them. CDR1 and CDR2 (germline): SGHRS, YFSETQ. The CDR3 contains 13 residues. The CDR3 DNA reads as TGCGCCAGCAGCTTTTCGAGTAACTACGAGCAGTACTTC. Amino acids: CASSFSSNYEQYF.